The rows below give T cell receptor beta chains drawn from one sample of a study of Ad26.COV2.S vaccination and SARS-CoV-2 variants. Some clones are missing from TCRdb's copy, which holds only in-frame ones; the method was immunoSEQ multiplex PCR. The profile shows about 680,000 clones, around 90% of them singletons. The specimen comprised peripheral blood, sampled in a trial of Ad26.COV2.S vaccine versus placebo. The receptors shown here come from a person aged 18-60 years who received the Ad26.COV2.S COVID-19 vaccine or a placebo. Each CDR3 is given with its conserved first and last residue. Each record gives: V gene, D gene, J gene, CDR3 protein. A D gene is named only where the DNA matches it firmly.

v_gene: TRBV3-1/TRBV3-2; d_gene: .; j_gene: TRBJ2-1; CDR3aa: CASSQDTKGQFF
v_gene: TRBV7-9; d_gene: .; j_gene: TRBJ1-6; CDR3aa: CASSQSGGPTSYNSPLHF
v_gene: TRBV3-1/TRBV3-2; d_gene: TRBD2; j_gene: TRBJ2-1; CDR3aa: CASSPTSELYNEQFF
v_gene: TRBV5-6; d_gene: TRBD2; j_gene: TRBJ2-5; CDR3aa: CASSLISGLNLETQYF
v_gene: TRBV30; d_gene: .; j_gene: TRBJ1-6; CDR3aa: CAWSALDTSSYNSPLHF
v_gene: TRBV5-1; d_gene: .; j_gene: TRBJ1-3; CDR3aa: CASSSDTSYSGNTIYF
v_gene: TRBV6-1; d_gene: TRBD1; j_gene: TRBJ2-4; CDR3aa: CASSEGQGILAKNIQYF
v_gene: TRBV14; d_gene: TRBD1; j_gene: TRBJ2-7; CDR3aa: CASSQGTGWTYEQYF
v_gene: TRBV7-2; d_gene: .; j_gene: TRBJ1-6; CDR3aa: CASRHRDTNSPLHF
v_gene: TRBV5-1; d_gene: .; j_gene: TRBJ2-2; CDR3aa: CASSLVNRAGELFF
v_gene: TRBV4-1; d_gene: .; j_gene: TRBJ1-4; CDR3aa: CASSQTGITEKLFF
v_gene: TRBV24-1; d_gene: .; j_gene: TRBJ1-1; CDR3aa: CATSDQQVFGFF
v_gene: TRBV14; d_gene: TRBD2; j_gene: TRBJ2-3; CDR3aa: CASSGGTSNDDTQYF
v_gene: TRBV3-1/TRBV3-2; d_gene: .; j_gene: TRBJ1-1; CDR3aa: CASSHSNTEAFF
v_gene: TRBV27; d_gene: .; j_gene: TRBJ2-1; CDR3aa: CASSLSNLAEFRNEQFF
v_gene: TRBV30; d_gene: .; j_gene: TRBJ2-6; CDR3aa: CAWSVSSGANVLTF
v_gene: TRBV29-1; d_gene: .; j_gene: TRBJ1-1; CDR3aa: CSAVDAGGNTEAFF
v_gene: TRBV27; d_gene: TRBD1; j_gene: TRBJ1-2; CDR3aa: CASSFAPRQGRGYTF
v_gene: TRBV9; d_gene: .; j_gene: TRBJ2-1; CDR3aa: CASSQGGPMSSYNEQFF
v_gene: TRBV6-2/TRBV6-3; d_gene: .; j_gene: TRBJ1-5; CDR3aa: CASSYGVNQPQHF
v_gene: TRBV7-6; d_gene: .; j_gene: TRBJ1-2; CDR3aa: CASSINPQGLYGYTF
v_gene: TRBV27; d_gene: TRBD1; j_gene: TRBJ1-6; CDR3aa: CASSFGRDSYNSPLHF
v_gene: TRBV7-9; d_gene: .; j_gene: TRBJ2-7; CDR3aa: CASSLEGFEQYF
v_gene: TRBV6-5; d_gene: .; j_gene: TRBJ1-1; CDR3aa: CASSYGTGPMNTEAFF
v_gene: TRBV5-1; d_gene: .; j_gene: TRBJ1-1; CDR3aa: CASSGSTEAFF